This paragraph reports one T cell receptor (beta chain). What it binds is unknown. The data belong to a study of cytomegalovirus exposure and HLA in healthy donors. Study results and limitations: No immune exposure information besides CMV serostatus was available. Fewer N-insertions (relative to the roughly 660-donor mean) were reportedly seen in an Asian-associated ancestry cluster in a later analysis.

Primers: 60 Vbeta forward and 13 Jbeta reverse. Sequencing used immunoSEQ multiplex PCR; TCRdb keeps in-frame clones, though not all of them. This table holds approximately 92,000 clones, approximately 84% found once. This receptor was taken from a girl aged 2 to 9 in good health and CMV-seropositive. The sample comprised PBMCs.

The CDR3 loop is CASSQDYALASTDTQYF. CDR3 sequence (DNA): TGTGCCAGCAGCCAAGATTACGCGCTAGCCTCCACAGATACGCAGTATTTT. This chain links TRBV14 with TRBJ2-3, with a weak D call TRBD2 (5 bases). Germline V gene data show CDR1 as SGHDN and CDR2 as FVKESK. This CDR3 is built from 17 residues. The V end was cut by 0 bases, the J end by 2 bases, with 15 bases between.